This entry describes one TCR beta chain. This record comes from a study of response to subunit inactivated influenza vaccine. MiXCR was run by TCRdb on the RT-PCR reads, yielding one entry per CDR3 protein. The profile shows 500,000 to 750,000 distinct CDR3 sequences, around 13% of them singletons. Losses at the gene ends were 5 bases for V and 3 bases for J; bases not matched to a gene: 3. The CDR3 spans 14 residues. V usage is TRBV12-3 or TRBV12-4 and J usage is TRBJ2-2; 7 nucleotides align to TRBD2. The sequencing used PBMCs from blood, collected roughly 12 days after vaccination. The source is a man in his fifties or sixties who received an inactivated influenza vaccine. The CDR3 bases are TGTGCCAGCAGTCAGGGAGGGGACACCGGGGAGCTGTTTTTT. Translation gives CASSQGGDTGELFF.